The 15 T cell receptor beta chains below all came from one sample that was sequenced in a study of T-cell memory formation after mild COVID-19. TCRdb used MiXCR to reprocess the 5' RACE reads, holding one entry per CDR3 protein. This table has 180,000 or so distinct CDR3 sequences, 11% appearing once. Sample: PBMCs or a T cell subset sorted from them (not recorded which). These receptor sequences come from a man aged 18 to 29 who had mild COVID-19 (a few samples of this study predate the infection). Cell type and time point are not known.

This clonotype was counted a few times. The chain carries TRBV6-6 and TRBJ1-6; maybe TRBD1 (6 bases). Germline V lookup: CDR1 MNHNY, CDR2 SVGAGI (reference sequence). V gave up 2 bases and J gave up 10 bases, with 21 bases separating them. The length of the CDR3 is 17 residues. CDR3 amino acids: CASSYRDGGAFNSPLHF. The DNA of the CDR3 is TGTGCCAGCAGTTACAGGGATGGGGGCGCGTTTAACTCACCCCTCCACTTT.

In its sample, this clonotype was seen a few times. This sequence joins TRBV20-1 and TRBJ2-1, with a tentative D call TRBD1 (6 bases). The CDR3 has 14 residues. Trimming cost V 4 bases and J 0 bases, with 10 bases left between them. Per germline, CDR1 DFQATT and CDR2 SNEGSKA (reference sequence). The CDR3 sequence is CSATRTDSYNEQFF. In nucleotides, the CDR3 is TGCAGTGCTACCCGGACAGACTCCTACAATGAGCAGTTCTTC.

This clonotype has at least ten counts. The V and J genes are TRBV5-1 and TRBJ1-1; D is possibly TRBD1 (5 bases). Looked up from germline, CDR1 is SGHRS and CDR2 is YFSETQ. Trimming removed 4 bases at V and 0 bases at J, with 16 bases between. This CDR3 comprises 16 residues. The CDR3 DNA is TGCGCCAGCAGCCGGACCGACAGTAGGCTGAACACTGAAGCTTTCTTT. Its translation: CASSRTDSRLNTEAFF.

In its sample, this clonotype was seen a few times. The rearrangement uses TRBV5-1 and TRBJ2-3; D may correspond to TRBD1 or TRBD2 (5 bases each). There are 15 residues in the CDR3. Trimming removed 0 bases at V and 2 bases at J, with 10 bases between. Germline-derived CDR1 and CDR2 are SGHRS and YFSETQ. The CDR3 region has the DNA TGCGCCAGCAGCTTGGCCGACGGGGCCACAGATACGCAGTATTTT. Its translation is CASSLADGATDTQYF. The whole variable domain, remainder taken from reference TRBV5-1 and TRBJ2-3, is KAGVTQTPRYLIKTRGQQVTLSCSPISGHRSVSWYQQTPGQGLQFLFEYFSETQRNKGNFPGRFSGRQFSNSRSEMNVSTLELGDSALYLCASSLADGATDTQYFGPGTRLTVL.

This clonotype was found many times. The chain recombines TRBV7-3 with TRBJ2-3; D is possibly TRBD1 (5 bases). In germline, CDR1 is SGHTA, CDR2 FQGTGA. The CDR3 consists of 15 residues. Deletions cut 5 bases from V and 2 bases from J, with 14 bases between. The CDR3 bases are TGTGCCAGCAGCCCTAACGGACATCTCACAGATACGCAGTATTTT. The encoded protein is CASSPNGHLTDTQYF.

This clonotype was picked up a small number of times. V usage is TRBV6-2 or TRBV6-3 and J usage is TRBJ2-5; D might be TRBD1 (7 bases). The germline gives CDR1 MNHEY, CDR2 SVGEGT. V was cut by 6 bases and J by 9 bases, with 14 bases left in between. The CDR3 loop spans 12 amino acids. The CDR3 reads CASRQTGEAQYF. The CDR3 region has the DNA TGTGCCAGCAGACAAACAGGGGAGGCCCAGTACTTC.

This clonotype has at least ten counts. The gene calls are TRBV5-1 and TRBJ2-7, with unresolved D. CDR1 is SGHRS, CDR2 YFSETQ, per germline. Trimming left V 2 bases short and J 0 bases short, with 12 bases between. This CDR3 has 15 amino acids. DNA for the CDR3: TGCGCCAGCAGCTTAGAGCCGGGCTACTCCTACGAGCAGTACTTC. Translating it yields CASSLEPGYSYEQYF.

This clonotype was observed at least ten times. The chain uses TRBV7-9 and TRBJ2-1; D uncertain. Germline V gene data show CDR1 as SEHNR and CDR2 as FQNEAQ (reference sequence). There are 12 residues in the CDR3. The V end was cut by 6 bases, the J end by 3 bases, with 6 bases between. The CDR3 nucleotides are TGTGCCAGCAGTCAAGTCTACAATGAGCAGTTCTTC. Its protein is CASSQVYNEQFF.

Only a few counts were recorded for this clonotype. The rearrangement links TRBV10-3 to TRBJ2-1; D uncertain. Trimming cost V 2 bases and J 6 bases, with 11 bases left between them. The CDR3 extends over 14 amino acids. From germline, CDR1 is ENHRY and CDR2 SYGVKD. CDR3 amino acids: CAISEQAGINEQFF. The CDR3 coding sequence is TGTGCCATCAGTGAGCAGGCTGGAATCAATGAGCAGTTCTTC.

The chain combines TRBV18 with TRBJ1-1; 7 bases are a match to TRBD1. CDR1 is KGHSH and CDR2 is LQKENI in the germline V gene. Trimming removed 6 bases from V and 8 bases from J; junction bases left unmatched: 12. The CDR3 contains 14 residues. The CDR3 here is CASSTGTAFLEAFF. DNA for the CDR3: TGTGCCAGCTCGACCGGGACAGCCTTTCTAGAAGCTTTCTTT.

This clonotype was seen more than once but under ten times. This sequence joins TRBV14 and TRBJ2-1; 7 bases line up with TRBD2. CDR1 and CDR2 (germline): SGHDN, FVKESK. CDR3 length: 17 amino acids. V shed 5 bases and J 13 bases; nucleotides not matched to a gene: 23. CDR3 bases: TGTGCCAGCAGCTCGTTCCTGCGGGGGACGATCCGTACTACTCAGTTCTTC. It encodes CASSSFLRGTIRTTQFF.

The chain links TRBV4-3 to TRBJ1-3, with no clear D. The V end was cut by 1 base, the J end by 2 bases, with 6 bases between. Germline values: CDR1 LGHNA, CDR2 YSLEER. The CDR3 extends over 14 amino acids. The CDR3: CASSQAAAGNTIYF. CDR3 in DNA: TGCGCCAGCAGCCAAGCCGCGGCTGGAAACACCATATATTTT.

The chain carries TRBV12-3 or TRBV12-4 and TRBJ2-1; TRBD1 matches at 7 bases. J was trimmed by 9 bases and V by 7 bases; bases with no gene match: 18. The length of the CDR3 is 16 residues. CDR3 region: CASTPRGGTAFSEQFF. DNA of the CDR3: TGTGCCAGCACTCCCAGGGGTGGGACAGCCTTTAGTGAGCAGTTCTTC.

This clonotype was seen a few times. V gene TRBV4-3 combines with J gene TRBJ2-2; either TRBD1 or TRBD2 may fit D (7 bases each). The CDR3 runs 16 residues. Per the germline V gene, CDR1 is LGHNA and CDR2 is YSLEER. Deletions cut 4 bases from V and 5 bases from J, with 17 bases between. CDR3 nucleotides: TGCGCCAGCAGCCCCAGCCCCCAGGGGGGGACCGGGGAGCTGTTTTTT. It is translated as CASSPSPQGGTGELFF.

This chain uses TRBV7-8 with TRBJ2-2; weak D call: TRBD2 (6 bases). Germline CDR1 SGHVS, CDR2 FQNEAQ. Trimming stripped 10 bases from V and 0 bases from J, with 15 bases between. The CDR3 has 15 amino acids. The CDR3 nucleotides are TGTGCCACCGCGGTTGGGGGGACGAACACCGGGGAGCTGTTTTTT. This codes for CATAVGGTNTGELFF.